A single T cell receptor (beta chain) is shown here with its context. Antigen: not known. Per germline, CDR1 LNHNV and CDR2 YYDKDF (reference sequence). The CDR3 loop spans 15 amino acids. V shed 5 bases and J 9 bases; nucleotides not matched to a gene: 6. The sample belongs to a study of T cells in Graves' hyperthyroidism and ophthalmopathy. Newly diagnosed patients aged 18 to 65 had hyperthyroidism of under 2 months' duration. Any patient presenting with uncontrolled infection, other autoimmune disease, pregnancy or lactation was left out. General study points: Ophthalmopathy, which appeared later, was predicted by the model a median roughly 6.4 months before onset.

Template material for amplifying TCR beta CDR3 regions consisted of RNA transcripts. With the HTBI primer set, the TCR CDR3 went through a first round of RT-PCR. MiXCR was run by TCRdb on the multiplex PCR reads, yielding one entry per CDR3 protein. The sample shows hundreds of thousands of distinct CDR3 sequences, less than 20% of them seen only once. This chain joins TRBV15 and TRBJ2-4, with 14 bases that match TRBD2. Sample: blood. This TCR was recovered from a woman between 18 and 29 years old with Graves' hyperthyroidism that later progressed to Graves' ophthalmopathy. The CDR3: CATSLRGLAGGIQYF. As DNA, the CDR3 is TGTGCCACCAGCCTACGTGGACTAGCGGGAGGCATTCAGTACTTC.